This T cell receptor (beta chain) is from a study of low-dose radiotherapy and immunotherapy resistance in tumors. About the study: Intravenous cyclophosphamide at 200 mg/m2 preceded radiation and immunotherapy by one day, every two weeks.

cDNA synthesis used a TRAV/TRBV-specific primer set for both chains. The authors amplified TCRs for about 20 PCR cycles with a constant-region primer and a V-primer adapter. From the reads, TCRdb called clonotypes with MiXCR, one entry per CDR3 protein. The table has about 84,000 distinct CDR3 sequences, about a sixth seen once. Documented time point: after trial treatment. Treatment denoted: LDRT plus nivolumab, ipilimumab, low-dose cyclophosphamide and aspirin (RACIN trial). This clonotype was observed at least ten times. The CDR3 is 14 amino acids. Trimming pared 8 bases from V and 5 bases from J, leaving 16 bases between. Germline V gene data show CDR1 as LGHNA and CDR2 as YSLEER.

V and J are TRBV4-3 and TRBJ2-1; D may be TRBD1 (7 bases). The sample in question was PBMCs, obtained after low-dose radiotherapy plus immunotherapy. The clonotype was recovered from a male donor with prostate cancer. CDR3 in amino acids: CASDQGEVHNEQFF. The DNA of the CDR3 is TGCGCCAGCGACCAGGGGGAGGTCCACAATGAGCAGTTCTTC.